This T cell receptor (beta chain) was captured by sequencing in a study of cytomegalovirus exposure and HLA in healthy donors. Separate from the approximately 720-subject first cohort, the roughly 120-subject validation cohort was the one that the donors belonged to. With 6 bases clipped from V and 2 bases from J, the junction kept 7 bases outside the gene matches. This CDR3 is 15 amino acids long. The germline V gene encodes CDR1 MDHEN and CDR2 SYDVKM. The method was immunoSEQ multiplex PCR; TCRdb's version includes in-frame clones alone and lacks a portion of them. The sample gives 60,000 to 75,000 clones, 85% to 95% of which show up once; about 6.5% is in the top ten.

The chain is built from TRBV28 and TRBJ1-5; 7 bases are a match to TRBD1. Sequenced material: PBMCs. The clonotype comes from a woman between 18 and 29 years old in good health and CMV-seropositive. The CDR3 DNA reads TGTGCCAGCAGGGAATTGGACAGGCGCAATCAGCCCCAGCATTTT. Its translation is CASRELDRRNQPQHF.